A single TCR beta chain is shown here with its context. The data are from a study of blood T cell repertoires in COVID-19. The method was immunoSEQ multiplex PCR; TCRdb's version includes in-frame clones alone and lacks a portion of them. The sample lists fewer than 70,000 clones; roughly nine tenths were seen once. The CDR3 runs 13 residues. The ends were cut back, 2 bases at V and 17 bases at J, with 16 bases in the middle. Looked up from germline, CDR1 is SGHNT and CDR2 is YENEEA. The source is a man between 45 and 60 years old with acute or convalescent COVID-19. The chain employs TRBV11-3 and TRBJ1-6; D is perhaps TRBD1 (6 bases). The sample taken for sequencing was peripheral blood. CDR3 DNA sequence: TGTGCCAGCAGCTTATCAACGGGGACACTCATCCACTTT. Its protein is CASSLSTGTLIHF.